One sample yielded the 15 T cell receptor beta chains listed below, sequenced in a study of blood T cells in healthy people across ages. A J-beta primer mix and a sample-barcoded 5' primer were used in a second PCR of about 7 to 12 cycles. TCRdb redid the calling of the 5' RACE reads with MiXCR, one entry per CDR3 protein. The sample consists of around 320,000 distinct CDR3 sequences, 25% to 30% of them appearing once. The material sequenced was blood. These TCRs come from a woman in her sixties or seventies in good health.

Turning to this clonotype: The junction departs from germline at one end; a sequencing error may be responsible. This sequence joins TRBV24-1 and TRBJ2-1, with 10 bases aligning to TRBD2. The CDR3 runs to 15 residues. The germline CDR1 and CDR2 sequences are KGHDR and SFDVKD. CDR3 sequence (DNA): TGTGCCAGCAGTCAACTAGCGGGAAAGAGGAATGAGCAGTTCTTC. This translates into CASSQLAGKRNEQFF.

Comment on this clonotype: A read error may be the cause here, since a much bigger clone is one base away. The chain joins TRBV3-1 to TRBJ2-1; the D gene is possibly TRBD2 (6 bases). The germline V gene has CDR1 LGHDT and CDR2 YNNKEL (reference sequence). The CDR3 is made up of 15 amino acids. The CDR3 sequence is CASSQARDGGNDQFF. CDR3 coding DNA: TGTGCCAGCAGCCAAGCCCGGGATGGGGGGAATGATCAGTTCTTC.

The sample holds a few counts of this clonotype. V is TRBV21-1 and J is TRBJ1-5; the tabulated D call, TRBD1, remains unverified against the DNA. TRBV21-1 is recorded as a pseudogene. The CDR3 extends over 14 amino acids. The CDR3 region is CASSKTGLNQPQHF. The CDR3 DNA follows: TGTGCCAGCAGCAAAACAGGGTTGAATCAGCCCCAGCATTTT.

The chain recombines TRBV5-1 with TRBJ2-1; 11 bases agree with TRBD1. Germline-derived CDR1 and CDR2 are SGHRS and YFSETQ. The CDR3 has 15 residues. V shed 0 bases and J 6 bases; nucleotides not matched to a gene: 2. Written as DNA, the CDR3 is TGCGCCAGCAGCTTGGGGGACAGGGGGGTCAATGAGCAGTTCTTC. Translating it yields CASSLGDRGVNEQFF. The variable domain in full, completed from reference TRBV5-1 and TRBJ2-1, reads KAGVTQTPRYLIKTRGQQVTLSCSPISGHRSVSWYQQTPGQGLQFLFEYFSETQRNKGNFPGRFSGRQFSNSRSEMNVSTLELGDSALYLCASSLGDRGVNEQFFGPGTRLTVL.

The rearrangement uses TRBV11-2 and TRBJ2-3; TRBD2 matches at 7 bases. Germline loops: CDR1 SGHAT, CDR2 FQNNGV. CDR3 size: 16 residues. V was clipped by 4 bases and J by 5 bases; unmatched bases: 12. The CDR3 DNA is TGTGCCAGCAGCTCCAGCGGGACGGGGGTAAAAGATACGCAGTATTTT. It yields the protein CASSSSGTGVKDTQYF. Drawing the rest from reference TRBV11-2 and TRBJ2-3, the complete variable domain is EAGVAQSPRYKIIEKRQSVAFWCNPISGHATLYWYQQILGQGPKLLIQFQNNGVVDDSQLPKDRFSAERLKGVDSTLKIQPAKLEDSAVYLCASSSSGTGVKDTQYFGPGTRLTVL.

The CDR3 DNA reads TGTGCCAGCAGCGGGACACCTGAAGCTTTCTTT. Translated: CASSGTPEAFF. The chain couples TRBV7-2 to TRBJ1-1; TRBD1 is a possible D gene (6 bases). Per germline, CDR1 SGHTA and CDR2 FQGNSA. The CDR3 has 11 amino acids. The V end lost 5 bases, the J end lost 6 bases, and 7 bases lay between the germline ends.

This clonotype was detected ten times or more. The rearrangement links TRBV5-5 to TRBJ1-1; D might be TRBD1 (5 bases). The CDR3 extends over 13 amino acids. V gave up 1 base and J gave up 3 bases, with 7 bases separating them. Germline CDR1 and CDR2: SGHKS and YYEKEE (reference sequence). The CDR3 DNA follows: TGTGCCAGCAGCTTGTGGGGGGACACTGAAGCTTTCTTT. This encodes CASSLWGDTEAFF.

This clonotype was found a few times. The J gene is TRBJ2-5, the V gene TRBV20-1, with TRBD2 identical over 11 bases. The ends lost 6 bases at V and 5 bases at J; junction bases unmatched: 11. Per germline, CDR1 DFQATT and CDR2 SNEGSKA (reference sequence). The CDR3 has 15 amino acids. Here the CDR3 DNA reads TGCAGTGCCCGTAGACTAGCGGGATTGATGGAGACCCAGTACTTC. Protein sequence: CSARRLAGLMETQYF.

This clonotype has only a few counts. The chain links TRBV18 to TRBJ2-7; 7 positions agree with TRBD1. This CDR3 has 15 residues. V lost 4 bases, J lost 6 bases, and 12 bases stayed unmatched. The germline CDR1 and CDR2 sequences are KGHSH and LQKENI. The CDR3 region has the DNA TGTGCCAGCTCACAGAGATCTGACAGGGTAATCGAGCAGTACTTC. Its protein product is CASSQRSDRVIEQYF.

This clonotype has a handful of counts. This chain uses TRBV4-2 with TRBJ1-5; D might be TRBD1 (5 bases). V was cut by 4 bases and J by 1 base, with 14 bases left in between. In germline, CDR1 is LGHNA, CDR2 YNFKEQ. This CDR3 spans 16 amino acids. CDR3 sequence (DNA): TGTGCCAGCAGCCCGACCCAGGGTGGGAGCAATCAGCCCCAGCATTTT. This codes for CASSPTQGGSNQPQHF.

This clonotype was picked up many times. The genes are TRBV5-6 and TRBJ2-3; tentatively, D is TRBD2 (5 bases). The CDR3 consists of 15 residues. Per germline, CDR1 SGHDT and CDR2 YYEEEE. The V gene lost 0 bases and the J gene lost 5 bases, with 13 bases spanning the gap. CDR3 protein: CASSLGYGKGDTQYF. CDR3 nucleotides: TGTGCCAGCAGCTTGGGATACGGGAAGGGAGATACGCAGTATTTT.

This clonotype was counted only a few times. DNA of the CDR3: TGTGCCAGCAGCCAAGATTTACTAGCGGGAGCTGATGAGCAGTTCTTC. Protein sequence: CASSQDLLAGADEQFF. The chain couples TRBV14 to TRBJ2-5; 11 bases map to TRBD2. The end of the DNA is better explained by TRBJ2-1, so the J call may be wrong. This CDR3 contains 16 residues. Per germline, CDR1 SGHDN and CDR2 FVKESK.

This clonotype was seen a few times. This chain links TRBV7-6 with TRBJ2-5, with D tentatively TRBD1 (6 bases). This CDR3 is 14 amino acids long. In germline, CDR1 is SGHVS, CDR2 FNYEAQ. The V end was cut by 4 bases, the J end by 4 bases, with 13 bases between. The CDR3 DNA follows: TGTGCCAGCAGCTACGCAGGGGAGCCAGAGACCCAGTACTTC. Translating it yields CASSYAGEPETQYF. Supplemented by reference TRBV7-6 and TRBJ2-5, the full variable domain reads GAGVSQSPRYKVTKRGQDVALRCDPISGHVSLYWYRQALGQGPEFLTYFNYEAQQDKSGLPNDRFSAERPEGSISTLTIQRTEQRDSAMYRCASSYAGEPETQYFGPGTRLLVL.

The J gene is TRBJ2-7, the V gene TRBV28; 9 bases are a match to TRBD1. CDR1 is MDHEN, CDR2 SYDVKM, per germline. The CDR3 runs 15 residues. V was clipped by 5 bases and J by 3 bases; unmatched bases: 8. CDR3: CASSTTGTGYYEQYF. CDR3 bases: TGTGCCAGCAGTACCACCGGGACAGGGTACTACGAGCAGTACTTC. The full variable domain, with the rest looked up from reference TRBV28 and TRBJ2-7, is DVKVTQSSRYLVKRTGEKVFLECVQDMDHENMFWYRQDPGLGLRLIYFSYDVKMKEKGDIPEGYSVSREKKERFSLILESASTNQTSMYLCASSTTGTGYYEQYFGPGTRLTVT.

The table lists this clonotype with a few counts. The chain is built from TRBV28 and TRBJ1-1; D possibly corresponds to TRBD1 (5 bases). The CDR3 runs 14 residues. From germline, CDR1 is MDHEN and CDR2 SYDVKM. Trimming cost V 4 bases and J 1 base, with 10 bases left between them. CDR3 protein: CASSSPGRNTEAFF. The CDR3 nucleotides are TGTGCCAGCAGTTCCCCAGGGAGGAACACTGAAGCTTTCTTT.